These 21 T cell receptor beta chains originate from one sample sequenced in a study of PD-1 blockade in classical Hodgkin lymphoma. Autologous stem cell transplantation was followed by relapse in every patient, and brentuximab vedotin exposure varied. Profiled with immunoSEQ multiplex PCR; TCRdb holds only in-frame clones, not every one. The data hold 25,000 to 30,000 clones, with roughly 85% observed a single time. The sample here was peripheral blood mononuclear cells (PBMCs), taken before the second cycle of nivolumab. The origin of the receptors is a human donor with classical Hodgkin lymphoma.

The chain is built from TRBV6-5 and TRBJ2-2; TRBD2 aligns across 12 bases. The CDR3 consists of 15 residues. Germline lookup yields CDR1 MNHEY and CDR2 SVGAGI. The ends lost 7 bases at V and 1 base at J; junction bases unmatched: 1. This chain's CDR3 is CASMGLAGNTGELFF. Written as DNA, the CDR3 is TGTGCCAGCATGGGACTAGCGGGGAACACCGGGGAGCTGTTTTTT.

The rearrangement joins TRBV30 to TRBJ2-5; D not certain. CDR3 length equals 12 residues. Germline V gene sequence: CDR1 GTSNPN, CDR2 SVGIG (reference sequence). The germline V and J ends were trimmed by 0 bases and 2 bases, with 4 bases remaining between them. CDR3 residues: CAWSVQQETQYF. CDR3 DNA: TGTGCCTGGAGTGTACAGCAAGAGACCCAGTACTTC.

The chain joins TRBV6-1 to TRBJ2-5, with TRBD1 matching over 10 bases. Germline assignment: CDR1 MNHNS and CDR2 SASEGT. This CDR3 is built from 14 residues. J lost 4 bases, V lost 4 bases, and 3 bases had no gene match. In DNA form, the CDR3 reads TGTGCCAGCAGTGGACAGGGGGCAGGAGAGACCCAGTACTTC. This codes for CASSGQGAGETQYF.

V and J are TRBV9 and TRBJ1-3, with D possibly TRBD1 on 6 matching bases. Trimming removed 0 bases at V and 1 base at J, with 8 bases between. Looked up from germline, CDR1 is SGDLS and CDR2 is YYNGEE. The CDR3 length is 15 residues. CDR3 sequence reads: CASSVGGTSGNTIYF. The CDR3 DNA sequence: TGTGCCAGCAGCGTAGGGGGGACATCTGGAAACACCATATATTTT. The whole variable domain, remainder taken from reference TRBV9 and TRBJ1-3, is DSGVTQTPKHLITATGQRVTLRCSPRSGDLSVYWYQQSLDQGLQFLIQYYNGEERAKGNILERFSAQQFPDLHSELNLSSLELGDSALYFCASSVGGTSGNTIYFGEGSWLTVV.

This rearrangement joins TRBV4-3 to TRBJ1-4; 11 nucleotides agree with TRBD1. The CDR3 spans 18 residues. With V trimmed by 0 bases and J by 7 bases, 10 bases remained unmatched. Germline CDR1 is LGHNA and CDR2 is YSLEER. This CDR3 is CASSQDQGTGGGSEKLFF. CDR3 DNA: TGCGCCAGCAGCCAAGATCAGGGGACAGGGGGTGGGAGTGAAAAACTGTTTTTT.

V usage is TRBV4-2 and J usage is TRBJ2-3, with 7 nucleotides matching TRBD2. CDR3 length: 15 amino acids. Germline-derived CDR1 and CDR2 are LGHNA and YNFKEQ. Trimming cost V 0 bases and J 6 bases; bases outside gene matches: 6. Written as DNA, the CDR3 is TGTGCCAGCAGCCAAGATCCAGAGGGAGGGGATACGCAGTATTTT. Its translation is CASSQDPEGGDTQYF.

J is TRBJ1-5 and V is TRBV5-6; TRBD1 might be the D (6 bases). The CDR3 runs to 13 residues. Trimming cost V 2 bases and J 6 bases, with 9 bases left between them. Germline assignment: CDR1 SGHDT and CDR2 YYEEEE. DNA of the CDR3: TGTGCCAGCAGCTTTTGGGGGCTTCAGCCCCAGCATTTT. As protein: CASSFWGLQPQHF.

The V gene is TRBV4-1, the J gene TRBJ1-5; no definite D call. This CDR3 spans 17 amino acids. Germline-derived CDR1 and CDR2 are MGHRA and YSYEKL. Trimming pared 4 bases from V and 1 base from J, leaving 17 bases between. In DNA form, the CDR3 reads TGCGCCAGCAGCCCCAGTCGGGCTAGAAAGAGCAATCAGCCCCAGCATTTT. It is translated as CASSPSRARKSNQPQHF.

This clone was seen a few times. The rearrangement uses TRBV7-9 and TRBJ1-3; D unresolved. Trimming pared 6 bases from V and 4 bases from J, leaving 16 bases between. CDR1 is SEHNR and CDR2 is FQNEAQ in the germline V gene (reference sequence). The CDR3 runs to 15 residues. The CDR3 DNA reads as TGTGCCAGCAGTACAACTCGGACGCCCGGAAACACCATATATTTT. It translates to CASSTTRTPGNTIYF.

This chain's CDR3 is CASSASGRAWEQYF. The CDR3 region has the DNA TGTGCCAGCAGCGCTAGCGGGAGGGCCTGGGAGCAGTACTTC. The genes are TRBV9 and TRBJ2-7; 12 nucleotides match TRBD2. The germline V gene encodes CDR1 SGDLS and CDR2 YYNGEE. After removal of 3 bases from V and 7 bases from J, the junction contained 5 bases not matched to a gene. The CDR3 runs 14 residues.

CDR3: CASSRAQGSLYEQYF. CDR3 in DNA: TGTGCCAGCAGCCGGGCACAGGGATCCCTCTACGAGCAGTACTTC. This chain joins TRBV5-4 and TRBJ2-7, with TRBD1 as a possible D gene (6 bases). CDR3 length: 15 amino acids. V lost 4 bases and J lost 3, with 17 bases in between. The germline V gene has CDR1 SGHNT and CDR2 YYREEE (reference sequence). The variable domain in full, completed from reference TRBV5-4 and TRBJ2-7, reads ETGVTQSPTHLIKTRGQQVTLRCSSQSGHNTVSWYQQALGQGPQFIFQYYREEENGRGNFPPRFSGLQFPNYSSELNVNALELDDSALYLCASSRAQGSLYEQYFGPGTRLTVT.

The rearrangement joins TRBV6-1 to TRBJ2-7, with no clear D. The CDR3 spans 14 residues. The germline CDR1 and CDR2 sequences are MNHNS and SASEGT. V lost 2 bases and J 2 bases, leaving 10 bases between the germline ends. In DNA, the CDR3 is TGTGCCAGCAGTGAAACCAGCAAAGCCTACGAGCAGTACGTC. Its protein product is CASSETSKAYEQYV.

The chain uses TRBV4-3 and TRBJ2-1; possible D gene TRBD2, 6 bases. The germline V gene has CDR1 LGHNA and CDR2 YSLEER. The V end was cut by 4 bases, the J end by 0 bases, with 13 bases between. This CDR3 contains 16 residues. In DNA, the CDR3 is TGCGCCAGCAGCCTCGGGACTTTTCACTCCTACAATGAGCAGTTCTTC. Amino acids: CASSLGTFHSYNEQFF.

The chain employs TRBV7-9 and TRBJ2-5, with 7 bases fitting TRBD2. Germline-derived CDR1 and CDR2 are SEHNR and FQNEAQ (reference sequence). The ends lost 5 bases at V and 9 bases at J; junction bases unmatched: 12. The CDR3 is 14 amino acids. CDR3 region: CASSPGPSGGSQYF. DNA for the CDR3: TGTGCCAGCAGCCCGGGTCCTAGCGGCGGGTCCCAGTACTTC.

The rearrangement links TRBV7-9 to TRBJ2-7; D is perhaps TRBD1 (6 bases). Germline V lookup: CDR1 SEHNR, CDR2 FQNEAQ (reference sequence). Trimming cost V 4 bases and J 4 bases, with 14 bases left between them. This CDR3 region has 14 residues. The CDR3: CASSWPGHNYEQYV. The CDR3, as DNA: TGTGCCAGCAGCTGGCCGGGACACAATTACGAGCAGTACGTC.

In DNA, the CDR3 is TGCGCCAGCAGCCAAGATTGGAGATCCTACAATGAGCAGTTCTTC. It codes for CASSQDWRSYNEQFF. This chain links TRBV4-3 with TRBJ2-1; D unresolved. The CDR3 covers 15 residues. V lost 0 bases, J lost 1 base, and 7 bases lay in between. The germline V gene has CDR1 LGHNA and CDR2 YSLEER.

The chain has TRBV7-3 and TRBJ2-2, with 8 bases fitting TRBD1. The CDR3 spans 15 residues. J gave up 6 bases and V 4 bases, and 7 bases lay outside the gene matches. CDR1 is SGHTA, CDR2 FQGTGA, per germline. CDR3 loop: CASSSGTGVPGELFF. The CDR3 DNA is TGTGCCAGCAGCTCCGGGACAGGTGTGCCCGGGGAGCTGTTTTTT.

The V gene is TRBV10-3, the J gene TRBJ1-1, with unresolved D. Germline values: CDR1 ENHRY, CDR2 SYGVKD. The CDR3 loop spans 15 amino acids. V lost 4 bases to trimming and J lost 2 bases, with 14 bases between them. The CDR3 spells CAISVTAWENTEAFF. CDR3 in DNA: TGTGCCATCAGTGTCACGGCTTGGGAAAACACTGAAGCTTTCTTT.

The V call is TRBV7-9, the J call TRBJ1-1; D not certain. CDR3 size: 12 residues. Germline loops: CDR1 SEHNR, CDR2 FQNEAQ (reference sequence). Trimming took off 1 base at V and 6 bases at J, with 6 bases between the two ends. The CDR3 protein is CASSLVGSEAFF. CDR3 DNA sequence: TGTGCCAGCAGCTTAGTGGGGTCTGAAGCTTTCTTT.

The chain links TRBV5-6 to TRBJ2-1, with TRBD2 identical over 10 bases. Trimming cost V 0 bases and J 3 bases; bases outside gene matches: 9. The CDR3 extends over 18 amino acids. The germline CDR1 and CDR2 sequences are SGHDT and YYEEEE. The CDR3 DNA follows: TGTGCCAGCAGCTTGGAGGGGGCTAGCGGGAGTGTCTACAATGAGCAGTTCTTC. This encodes CASSLEGASGSVYNEQFF.

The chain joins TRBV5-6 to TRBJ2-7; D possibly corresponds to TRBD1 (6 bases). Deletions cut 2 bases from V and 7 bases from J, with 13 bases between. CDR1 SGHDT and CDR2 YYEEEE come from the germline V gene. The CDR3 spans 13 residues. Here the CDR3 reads CASSFGRGGEQYV. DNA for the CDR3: TGTGCCAGCAGCTTCGGCAGGGGTGGGGAGCAGTACGTC.